This T cell receptor (beta chain) was retrieved from a study of blood T cell repertoires in COVID-19. Study summary: The United States, Italy and Spain were the sources of the acute and convalescent COVID-19 samples. PBMCs, B-cell-depleted T cells, or T cells were the source of the cDNA or gDNA that made up the material.

Recruited during active infection, patients (from Seattle) were subsequently followed longitudinally. There are 15 residues in the CDR3. CDR1 is SGHNT, CDR2 YENEEA, per germline. V was pared by 5 bases and J by 2 bases, with 12 bases between. Authors' analysis steps: Amplifying reference gene primers gave estimates of nucleated cell counts. Libraries were prepared by immunoSEQ multiplex PCR; TCRdb keeps only in-frame clonotypes and omits some of them. That table gives V, J and clone size, and the DNA gave D and trimming. This sample yields almost 250,000 clones, of which more than 75% are seen a single time; 5.5% to 6% belongs to the top ten.

The sequenced sample consisted of peripheral blood. The V gene is TRBV11-3, the J gene TRBJ2-2; maybe TRBD1 (5 bases). This receptor was identified in a woman of 80 years or more with COVID-19, enrolled during active disease. CDR3 residues: CASSPLQGNTGELFF. DNA for the CDR3: TGTGCCAGCAGCCCCCTCCAGGGTAACACCGGGGAGCTGTTTTTT.